The following is a T cell receptor (beta chain) sequence with its context. What it binds is not known. The data originate from a study of T-cell reconstitution after alpha-beta-depleted transplantation in children. Study-wide results and caveats: There were some patients whose high TCRbeta diversity at day 60 came from surviving recipient T cells and thymic progenitors. As was reported, about two months after transplant, alpha-beta T cells came from several hundred expanded graft clones. Once a year had passed after transplant, T-cell counts and diversity came mostly from newly produced T cells.

The CDR3 spans 17 residues. V was trimmed by 6 bases and J by 4 bases, leaving 22 bases between them. Germline CDR1 reads MNHNS; CDR2 reads SASEGT. Unique molecular identifiers tagged the TCRbeta library. TCRdb reprocessed the PCR reads with MiXCR, giving one entry per CDR3 protein. The top ten clones hold approximately 9.9% of a sample with 250,000 to 350,000 distinct CDR3 sequences, roughly 25% of them seen once. This specimen was PBMCs, mostly from graft donor cells, taken 180 days after TCRalphabeta/CD19-depleted stem cell transplant. The chain joins TRBV6-1 to TRBJ1-3, with TRBD1 as a possible D gene (6 bases). This TCR was sampled from a male patient aged 5 to 17 who had a stem cell transplant for acute lymphoblastic leukemia, so the T cells may come from the graft donor. The DNA for the CDR3 is TGTGCCAGCAGGGAGGGGGGAACGGGCCTTTACGGAAACACCATATATTTT. This translates into CASREGGTGLYGNTIYF.